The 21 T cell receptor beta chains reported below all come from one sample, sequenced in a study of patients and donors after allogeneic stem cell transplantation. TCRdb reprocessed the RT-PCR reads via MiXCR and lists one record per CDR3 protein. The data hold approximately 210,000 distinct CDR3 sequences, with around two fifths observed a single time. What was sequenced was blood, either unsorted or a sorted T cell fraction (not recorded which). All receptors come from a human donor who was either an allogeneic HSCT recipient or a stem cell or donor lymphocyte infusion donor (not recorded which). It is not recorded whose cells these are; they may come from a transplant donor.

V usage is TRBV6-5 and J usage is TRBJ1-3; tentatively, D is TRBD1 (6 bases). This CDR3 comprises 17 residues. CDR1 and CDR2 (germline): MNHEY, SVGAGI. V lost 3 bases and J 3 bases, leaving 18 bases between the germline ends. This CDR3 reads CASSYLTGPRYGNTIYF. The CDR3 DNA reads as TGTGCCAGCAGTTATTTGACAGGACCCCGATATGGAAACACCATATATTTT.

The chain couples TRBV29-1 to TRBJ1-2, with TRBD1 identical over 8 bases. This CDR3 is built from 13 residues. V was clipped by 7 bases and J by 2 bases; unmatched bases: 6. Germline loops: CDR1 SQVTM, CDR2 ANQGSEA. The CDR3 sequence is CSAQGVANYGYTF. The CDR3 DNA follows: TGCAGCGCACAGGGGGTTGCGAACTATGGCTACACCTTC. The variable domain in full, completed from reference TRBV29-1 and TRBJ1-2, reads SAVISQKPSRDICQRGTSLTIQCQVDSQVTMMFWYRQQPGQSLTLIATANQGSEATYESGFVIDKFPISRPNLTFSTLTVSNMSPEDSSIYLCSAQGVANYGYTFGSGTRLTVV.

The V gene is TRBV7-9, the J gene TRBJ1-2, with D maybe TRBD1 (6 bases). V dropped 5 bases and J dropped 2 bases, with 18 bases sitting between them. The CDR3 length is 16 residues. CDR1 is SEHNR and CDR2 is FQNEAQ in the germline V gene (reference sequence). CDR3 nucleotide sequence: TGTGCCAGCAGCCCCCCCGAGGGGGGGGGCAACTATGGCTACACCTTC. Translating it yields CASSPPEGGGNYGYTF.

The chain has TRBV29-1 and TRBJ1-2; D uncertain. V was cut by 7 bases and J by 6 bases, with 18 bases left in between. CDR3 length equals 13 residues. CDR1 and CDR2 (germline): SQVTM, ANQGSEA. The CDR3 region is CSGEGIERDGYTF. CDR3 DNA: TGCAGCGGGGAAGGTATCGAAAGGGATGGCTACACCTTC.

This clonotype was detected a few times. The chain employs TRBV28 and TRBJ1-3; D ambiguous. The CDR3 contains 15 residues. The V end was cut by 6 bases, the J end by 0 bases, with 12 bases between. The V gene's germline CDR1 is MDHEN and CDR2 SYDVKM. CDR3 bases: TGTGCCAGCAGCCTGGAGGGCCTCTCTGGAAACACCATATATTTT. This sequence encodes CASSLEGLSGNTIYF.

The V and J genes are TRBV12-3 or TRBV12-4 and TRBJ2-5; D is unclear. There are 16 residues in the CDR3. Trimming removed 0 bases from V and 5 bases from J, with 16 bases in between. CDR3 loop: CASSLAGGARVETQYF. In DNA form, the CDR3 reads TGTGCCAGCAGTTTAGCTGGCGGAGCTCGGGTCGAGACCCAGTACTTC.

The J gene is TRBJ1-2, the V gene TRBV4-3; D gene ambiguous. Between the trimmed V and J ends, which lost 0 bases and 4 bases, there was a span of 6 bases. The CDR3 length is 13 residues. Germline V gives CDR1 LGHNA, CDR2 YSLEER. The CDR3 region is CASSQDLTYGYTF. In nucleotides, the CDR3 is TGCGCCAGCAGCCAAGATTTGACCTATGGCTACACCTTC.

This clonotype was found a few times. The chain's CDR3 is CASSLEWDRGYGYTF. DNA for the CDR3: TGTGCCAGCAGCTTAGAGTGGGACAGGGGCTATGGCTACACCTTC. V is TRBV7-2 and J is TRBJ1-2, with TRBD1 matching 10 bases. Germline V gene sequence: CDR1 SGHTA, CDR2 FQGNSA. The V and J ends lost 1 base and 4 bases, in that order; junction bases with no gene match: 3. This CDR3 is built from 15 residues.

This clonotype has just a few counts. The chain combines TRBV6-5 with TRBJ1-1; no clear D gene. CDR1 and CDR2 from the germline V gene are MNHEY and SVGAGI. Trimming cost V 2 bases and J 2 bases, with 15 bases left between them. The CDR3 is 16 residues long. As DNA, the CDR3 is TGTGCCAGCAGTTACGATAACGTGATAAGTAACACTGAAGCTTTCTTT. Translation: CASSYDNVISNTEAFF.

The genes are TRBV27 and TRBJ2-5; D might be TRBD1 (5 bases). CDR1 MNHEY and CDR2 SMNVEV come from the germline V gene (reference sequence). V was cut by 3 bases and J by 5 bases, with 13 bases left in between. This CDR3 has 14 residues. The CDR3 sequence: CASSFQGVGETQYF. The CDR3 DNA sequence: TGTGCCAGCAGTTTCCAGGGCGTCGGGGAGACCCAGTACTTC.

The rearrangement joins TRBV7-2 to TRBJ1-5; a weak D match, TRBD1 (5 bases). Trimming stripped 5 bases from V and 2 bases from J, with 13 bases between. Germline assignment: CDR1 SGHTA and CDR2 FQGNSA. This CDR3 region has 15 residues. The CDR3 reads CASSAFIGGNQPQHF. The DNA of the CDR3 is TGTGCCAGCAGCGCTTTTATAGGGGGCAATCAGCCCCAGCATTTT.

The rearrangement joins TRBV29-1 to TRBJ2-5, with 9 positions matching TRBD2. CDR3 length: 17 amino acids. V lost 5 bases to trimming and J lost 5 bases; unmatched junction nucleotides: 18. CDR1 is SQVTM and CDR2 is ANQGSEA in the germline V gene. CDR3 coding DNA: TGCAGCGTTCGGGGTGAACTAGCGGGCAGGCGGGGGGAGACCCAGTACTTC. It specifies CSVRGELAGRRGETQYF. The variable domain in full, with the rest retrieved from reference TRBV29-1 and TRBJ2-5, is SAVISQKPSRDICQRGTSLTIQCQVDSQVTMMFWYRQQPGQSLTLIATANQGSEATYESGFVIDKFPISRPNLTFSTLTVSNMSPEDSSIYLCSVRGELAGRRGETQYFGPGTRLLVL.

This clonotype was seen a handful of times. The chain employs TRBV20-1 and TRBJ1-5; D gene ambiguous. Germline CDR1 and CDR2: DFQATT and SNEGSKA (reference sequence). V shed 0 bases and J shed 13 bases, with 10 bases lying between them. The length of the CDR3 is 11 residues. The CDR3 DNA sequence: TGCAGTGCTAGAGAGGGCGGCGCACAGCATTTT. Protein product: CSAREGGAQHF.

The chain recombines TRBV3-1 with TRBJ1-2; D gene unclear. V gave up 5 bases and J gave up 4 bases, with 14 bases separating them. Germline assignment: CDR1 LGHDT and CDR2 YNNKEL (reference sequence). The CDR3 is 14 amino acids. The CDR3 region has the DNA TGTGCCAGCAGCTACGGAGGGAGGGCCTATGGCTACACCTTC. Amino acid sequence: CASSYGGRAYGYTF.

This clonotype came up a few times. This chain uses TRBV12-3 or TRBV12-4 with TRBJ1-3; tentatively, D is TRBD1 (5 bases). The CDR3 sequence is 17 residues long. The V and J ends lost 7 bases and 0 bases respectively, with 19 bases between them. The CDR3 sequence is CASTSPNLTASGNTIYF. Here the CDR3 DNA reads TGTGCCAGCACTTCTCCTAACTTGACAGCCTCTGGAAACACCATATATTTT.

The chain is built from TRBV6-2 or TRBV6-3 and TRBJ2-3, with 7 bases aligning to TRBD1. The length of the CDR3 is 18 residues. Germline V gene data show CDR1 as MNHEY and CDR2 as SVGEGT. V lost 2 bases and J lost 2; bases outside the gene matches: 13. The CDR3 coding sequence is TGTGCCAGCAGTTACAGGGTGGTCCAAACAGGGGACACAGATACGCAGTATTTT. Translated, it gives CASSYRVVQTGDTDTQYF.

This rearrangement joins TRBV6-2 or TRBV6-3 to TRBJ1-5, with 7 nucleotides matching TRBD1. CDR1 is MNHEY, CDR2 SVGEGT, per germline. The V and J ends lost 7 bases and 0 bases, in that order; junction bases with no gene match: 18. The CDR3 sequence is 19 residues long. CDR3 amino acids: CASIDRDLTQDDSNQPQHF. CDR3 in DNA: TGTGCCAGCATCGACAGGGATCTCACCCAAGACGATAGCAATCAGCCCCAGCATTTT.

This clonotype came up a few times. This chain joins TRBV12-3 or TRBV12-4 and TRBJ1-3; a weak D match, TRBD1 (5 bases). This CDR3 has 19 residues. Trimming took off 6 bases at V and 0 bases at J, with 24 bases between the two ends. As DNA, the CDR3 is TGTGCCAGCAGCCGTCCTCCGATTTGGGACGGCCTCTCTGGAAACACCATATATTTT. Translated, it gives CASSRPPIWDGLSGNTIYF.

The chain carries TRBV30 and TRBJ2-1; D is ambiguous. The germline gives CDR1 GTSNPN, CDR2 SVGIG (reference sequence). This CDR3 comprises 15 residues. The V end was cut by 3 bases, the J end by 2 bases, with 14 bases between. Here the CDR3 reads CAWSVDSTTYNEQFF. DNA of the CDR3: TGTGCCTGGAGCGTAGACTCTACTACCTACAATGAGCAGTTCTTC.

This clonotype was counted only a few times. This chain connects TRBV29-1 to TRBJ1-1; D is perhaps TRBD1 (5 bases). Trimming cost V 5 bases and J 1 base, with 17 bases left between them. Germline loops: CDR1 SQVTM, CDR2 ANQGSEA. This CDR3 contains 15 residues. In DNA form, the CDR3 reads TGCAGCGTTCACCAGGGTCCGATAGGGAACACTGAAGCTTTCTTT. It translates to CSVHQGPIGNTEAFF.

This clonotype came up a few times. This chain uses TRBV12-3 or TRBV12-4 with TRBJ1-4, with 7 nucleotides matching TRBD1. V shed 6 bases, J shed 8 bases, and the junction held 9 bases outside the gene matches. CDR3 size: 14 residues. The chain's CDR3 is CASSRQGLNEKLFF. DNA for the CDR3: TGTGCCAGCAGCCGACAGGGATTAAACGAAAAACTGTTTTTT.